This is a list of T cell receptor beta chains from one sample in a study of identical twins. Each CDR3 protein gets one entry after TCRdb re-called the 5' RACE reads with MiXCR. The data contain 500,000 or so distinct CDR3 sequences, 13% to 15% of them singletons. This same sample was also taken into another study, of yellow fever vaccine responses in identical twins.

Sequencing input: CD4+ T cells sorted from blood. These TCRs come from a woman aged 18-29 years in good health. The CDR3 runs from the conserved cysteine through the conserved F or W. Fields, in order: J gene, clone size, V gene, D gene, CDR3 protein, CDR3 DNA. A D gene is named only where the DNA matches it firmly. Some rows mark clone size as missing; the rest say once, few, many or name a class of expanded clone.

J gene: TRBJ2-5; clone size: few; V gene: TRBV12-3/TRBV12-4; D gene: TRBD1; CDR3 protein: CASTKTGGAQYF; CDR3 DNA: TGTGCCAGCACCAAGACAGGGGGGGCCCAGTACTTC
J gene: TRBJ1-2; clone size: -; V gene: TRBV28; D gene: TRBD1; CDR3 protein: CASRTGARGFYGYTF; CDR3 DNA: TGTGCCAGCCGGACAGGGGCGCGGGGATTCTATGGCTACACCTTC
J gene: TRBJ2-7; clone size: -; V gene: TRBV18; D gene: TRBD2; CDR3 protein: CASSRSSGASYEQYF; CDR3 DNA: TGTGCCAGCTCACGTTCCAGCGGGGCCTCCTACGAGCAGTACTTC
J gene: TRBJ2-7; clone size: -; V gene: TRBV14; D gene: -; CDR3 protein: CASSQVGRVTYEQYF; CDR3 DNA: TGTGCCAGCAGCCAAGTGGGGCGGGTTACCTACGAGCAGTACTTC
J gene: TRBJ2-7; clone size: few; V gene: TRBV3-1; D gene: -; CDR3 protein: CASSQVDPTYEQYF; CDR3 DNA: TGTGCCAGCAGCCAAGTGGACCCTACCTACGAGCAGTACTTC
J gene: TRBJ2-3; clone size: -; V gene: TRBV19; D gene: TRBD2; CDR3 protein: CASKSRLGLASDTQYF; CDR3 DNA: TGTGCCAGTAAGAGTCGGTTGGGACTAGCCTCTGATACGCAGTATTTT
J gene: TRBJ2-7; clone size: -; V gene: TRBV7-2; D gene: -; CDR3 protein: CASSLGTLERSYEQYF; CDR3 DNA: TGTGCCAGCAGCTTAGGTACCCTAGAGCGCTCCTACGAGCAGTACTTC
J gene: TRBJ2-7; clone size: few; V gene: TRBV20-1; D gene: -; CDR3 protein: CSARWVEQYF; CDR3 DNA: TGCAGTGCTAGGTGGGTGGAGCAGTACTTC
J gene: TRBJ2-1; clone size: few; V gene: TRBV5-1; D gene: TRBD1; CDR3 protein: CASSVGQGGPNEQFF; CDR3 DNA: TGCGCCAGCAGCGTGGGACAGGGAGGCCCTAATGAGCAGTTCTTC
J gene: TRBJ2-4; clone size: few; V gene: TRBV4-1; D gene: TRBD1; CDR3 protein: CASSQGGTGSKNIQYF; CDR3 DNA: TGCGCCAGCAGCCAAGGGGGGACAGGGTCCAAAAACATTCAGTACTTC
J gene: TRBJ2-7; clone size: many; V gene: TRBV29-1; D gene: TRBD1; CDR3 protein: CSGELRTGGEQYF; CDR3 DNA: TGCAGCGGTGAGTTAAGGACAGGGGGCGAGCAGTACTTC
J gene: TRBJ2-5; clone size: -; V gene: TRBV5-5; D gene: -; CDR3 protein: CASIPSDGQETQYF; CDR3 DNA: TGTGCCAGCATCCCTTCGGACGGCCAAGAGACCCAGTACTTC
J gene: TRBJ2-1; clone size: many; V gene: TRBV27; D gene: TRBD1; CDR3 protein: CASRTSLDRGNEQFF; CDR3 DNA: TGTGCCAGCAGGACCAGCTTGGACAGGGGGAATGAGCAGTTCTTC
J gene: TRBJ2-5; clone size: few; V gene: TRBV6-1; D gene: -; CDR3 protein: CASSRQLQETQYF; CDR3 DNA: TGTGCCAGCAGTCGACAGCTCCAAGAGACCCAGTACTTC
J gene: TRBJ1-1; clone size: few; V gene: TRBV5-1; D gene: TRBD1; CDR3 protein: CASSSQTGIDTEAFF; CDR3 DNA: TGCGCCAGCAGCTCCCAGACAGGGATCGACACTGAAGCTTTCTTT
J gene: TRBJ2-2; clone size: few; V gene: TRBV11-3; D gene: -; CDR3 protein: CASSLRADGTGELFF; CDR3 DNA: TGTGCCAGCAGCCTCCGAGCGGACGGCACCGGGGAGCTGTTTTTT
J gene: TRBJ1-2; clone size: many; V gene: TRBV4-1; D gene: TRBD1; CDR3 protein: CASSQGQGGGYGYTF; CDR3 DNA: TGCGCCAGCAGCCAAGGACAGGGGGGTGGCTATGGCTACACCTTC
J gene: TRBJ1-2; clone size: -; V gene: TRBV24-1; D gene: TRBD1; CDR3 protein: CATSDMTGGAYGYTF; CDR3 DNA: TGTGCCACCAGTGATATGACAGGGGGCGCCTATGGCTACACCTTC
J gene: TRBJ2-7; clone size: few; V gene: TRBV12-3/TRBV12-4; D gene: TRBD2; CDR3 protein: CASSLGTSVHEQYF; CDR3 DNA: TGTGCCAGCAGTTTAGGGACTAGCGTCCACGAGCAGTACTTC
J gene: TRBJ2-1; clone size: few; V gene: TRBV24-1; D gene: TRBD2; CDR3 protein: CATSDLGTSGGMTYNEQFF; CDR3 DNA: TGTGCCACCAGTGATTTGGGGACTAGCGGGGGGATGACCTACAATGAGCAGTTCTTC
J gene: TRBJ1-2; clone size: once; V gene: TRBV28; D gene: -; CDR3 protein: CASSLSRAETNGYTF; CDR3 DNA: TGTGCCAGCAGTTTAAGTCGGGCAGAAACCAATGGCTACACCTTC
J gene: TRBJ1-2; clone size: few; V gene: TRBV6-5; D gene: -; CDR3 protein: CASSYLAAPNYGYTF; CDR3 DNA: TGTGCCAGCAGTTACCTAGCAGCTCCTAACTATGGCTACACCTTC